What follows describes a single T cell receptor (beta chain). No antigen is known for it. The V gene's germline CDR1 is MNHNY and CDR2 SVGAGI (reference sequence). This CDR3 has 13 amino acids. The data were obtained in a study of monozygotic twins with inflammatory bowel disease. Broader study findings: Limited statistical power may explain no repertoire similarity difference between concordant and discordant twins.

Each of the TCR libraries took 3,000 to 3,500 ng of total RNA. TCRdb reprocessed the 5' RACE reads and reports one entry per CDR3 protein, with no DNA. Its listing shows roughly 90,000 distinct CDR3 sequences. The chain uses TRBV6-6 and TRBJ2-6. This TCR was recovered from a human donor with ulcerative colitis or Crohn's disease, or a healthy co-twin of an affected twin (not recorded which). Input material: blood. The CDR3 is CASSHREANVLTF.